The 32 T cell receptor beta chains presented below share a single source sample, sequenced in a study of cytomegalovirus exposure and HLA in healthy donors. Primers for the PCR totalled 60 Vbeta and 13 Jbeta. Repertoires were generated with immunoSEQ multiplex PCR, while TCRdb's copy carries only in-frame clones and drops some. This sample's table has about 130,000 clones. Sample: PBMCs. All receptors come from a man younger than 40 in good health and CMV-seronegative.

The gene calls are TRBV9 and TRBJ2-5; D uncertain. The CDR3 runs 11 residues. From germline, CDR1 is SGDLS and CDR2 YYNGEE. Trimming removed 4 bases from V and 9 bases from J, with 10 bases in between. CDR3 sequence reads: CASSQDSAQYF. CDR3 DNA: TGTGCCAGCAGCCAAGACTCGGCCCAGTACTTC.

The genes are TRBV25-1 and TRBJ1-2; tentatively, D is TRBD1 (5 bases). V lost 2 bases, J lost 8 bases, and 18 bases lay in between. Germline V CDR1 and CDR2: MGHDK, SYGVNS. The length of the CDR3 is 15 residues. CDR3 loop: CASSEVLGGIEGYTF. CDR3 bases: TGTGCCAGCAGTGAAGTTCTCGGGGGGATTGAAGGCTACACCTTC.

This rearrangement joins TRBV28 to TRBJ2-7; tentatively, D is TRBD1 (6 bases). There are 15 residues in the CDR3. Germline V gene sequence: CDR1 MDHEN, CDR2 SYDVKM. The V gene lost 2 bases and the J gene lost 2 bases, with 13 bases spanning the gap. The CDR3 DNA is TGTGCCAGCAGTTTAGGACCGGGACAAGCCTACGAGCAGTACTTC. It yields the protein CASSLGPGQAYEQYF.

The chain recombines TRBV11-2 with TRBJ2-3; D not certain. This CDR3 is built from 14 residues. The germline V gene encodes CDR1 SGHAT and CDR2 FQNNGV. The ends were cut back, 0 bases at V and 4 bases at J, with 8 bases in the middle. The CDR3 nucleotides read TGTGCCAGCAGCTTAGATCTAGTATCAGATACGCAGTATTTT. Its translation: CASSLDLVSDTQYF.

This rearrangement joins TRBV28 to TRBJ2-1, with a possible D match to TRBD2 (5 bases). CDR3 length: 13 residues. V was trimmed by 6 bases and J by 5 bases, leaving 11 bases between them. Per the germline V gene, CDR1 is MDHEN and CDR2 is SYDVKM. CDR3 amino acids: CASSSGLNNEQFF. The CDR3 nucleotides read TGTGCCAGCAGCTCAGGACTGAACAATGAGCAGTTCTTC. The full variable domain, completed using reference TRBV28 and TRBJ2-1, is DVKVTQSSRYLVKRTGEKVFLECVQDMDHENMFWYRQDPGLGLRLIYFSYDVKMKEKGDIPEGYSVSREKKERFSLILESASTNQTSMYLCASSSGLNNEQFFGPGTRLTVL.

The chain links TRBV9 to TRBJ2-1; 10 bases fit TRBD2. CDR3 length equals 15 residues. The germline V gene has CDR1 SGDLS and CDR2 YYNGEE. Unmatched junction bases numbered 0, after V lost 0 bases and J lost 3 bases. The CDR3 loop is CASSVGTSGYNEQFF. The CDR3 region has the DNA TGTGCCAGCAGCGTAGGGACTAGCGGCTACAATGAGCAGTTCTTC.

V usage is TRBV7-9 and J usage is TRBJ2-5; 10 bases agree with TRBD1. Germline assignment: CDR1 SEHNR and CDR2 FQNEAQ (reference sequence). Trimming at V came to 1 base and at J to 5 bases, leaving 7 bases not matched to a gene. There are 16 residues in the CDR3. In DNA, the CDR3 is TGTGCCAGCAGCTTAGTTGGGACAGGGGAAAGGGAGACCCAGTACTTC. Translating gives CASSLVGTGERETQYF.

The chain uses TRBV11-2 and TRBJ2-1; 10 bases align to TRBD2. CDR1 SGHAT and CDR2 FQNNGV come from the germline V gene. Trimming cost V 4 bases and J 14 bases; bases outside gene matches: 5. The CDR3 consists of 12 residues. CDR3 protein: CASSSTSGMEFF. For the CDR3, the DNA is TGTGCCAGCAGCTCTACTAGCGGGATGGAGTTCTTC.

The rearrangement joins TRBV5-1 to TRBJ2-6; 9 bases fit TRBD2. Germline CDR1 SGHRS, CDR2 YFSETQ. This CDR3 contains 18 residues. Trimming at V came to 3 bases and at J to 3 bases, leaving 10 bases not matched to a gene. DNA for the CDR3: TGCGCCAGCAGCTCCCGCGCGGGAGGGGCGGGTGGGGCCAACGTCCTGACTTTC. This codes for CASSSRAGGAGGANVLTF.

The chain joins TRBV11-2 to TRBJ2-5; 7 nucleotides agree with TRBD2. The CDR3 spans 14 residues. Germline trimming cut 4 bases from V and 5 bases from J; bases unmatched to any gene: 7. Germline V lookup: CDR1 SGHAT, CDR2 FQNNGV. CDR3 DNA sequence: TGTGCCAGCAGCTCCCTAAGGGAGGGTGAGACCCAGTACTTC. Protein product: CASSSLREGETQYF. Supplemented by reference TRBV11-2 and TRBJ2-5, the full variable domain reads EAGVAQSPRYKIIEKRQSVAFWCNPISGHATLYWYQQILGQGPKLLIQFQNNGVVDDSQLPKDRFSAERLKGVDSTLKIQPAKLEDSAVYLCASSSLREGETQYFGPGTRLLVL.

V is TRBV7-6 and J is TRBJ2-7; 7 bases line up with TRBD1. From germline, CDR1 is SGHVS and CDR2 FNYEAQ. The length of the CDR3 is 15 residues. V shed 3 bases, J shed 2 bases, and the junction held 7 bases outside the gene matches. CDR3 coding DNA: TGTGCCAGCAGCTTTACACCGGGACAGCCCTACGAGCAGTACTTC. It yields the protein CASSFTPGQPYEQYF. Supplemented by reference TRBV7-6 and TRBJ2-7, the full variable domain reads GAGVSQSPRYKVTKRGQDVALRCDPISGHVSLYWYRQALGQGPEFLTYFNYEAQQDKSGLPNDRFSAERPEGSISTLTIQRTEQRDSAMYRCASSFTPGQPYEQYFGPGTRLTVT.

This rearrangement joins TRBV4-1 to TRBJ1-6; TRBD1 is a possible D gene (5 bases). In germline, CDR1 is MGHRA, CDR2 YSYEKL. With 1 base removed from V and 9 bases from J, the gap between germline ends came to 16 bases. CDR3 length: 16 residues. CDR3 region: CASSQVARSQGSPLHF. For the CDR3, the DNA is TGCGCCAGCAGCCAAGTGGCCAGAAGCCAGGGTTCACCCCTCCACTTT.

This sequence joins TRBV4-1 and TRBJ1-1; D not certain. Germline V gives CDR1 MGHRA, CDR2 YSYEKL. The CDR3 spans 15 residues. The ends were cut back, 2 bases at V and 4 bases at J, with 14 bases in the middle. The CDR3 protein is CASSQFLSGSTEAFF. The CDR3 region has the DNA TGCGCCAGCAGCCAATTTCTAAGCGGGAGCACTGAAGCTTTCTTT.

The chain employs TRBV11-3 and TRBJ2-1; D is unresolved. CDR1 is SGHNT, CDR2 YENEEA, per germline. Trimming pared 2 bases from V and 4 bases from J, leaving 12 bases between. The CDR3 runs to 15 residues. The CDR3 DNA sequence: TGTGCCAGCAGCTTAATGGGCTCTGAGTACAATGAGCAGTTCTTC. The encoded protein is CASSLMGSEYNEQFF.

For this clone: The sample holds other DNA sequences that translate to the same CDR3. The chain has TRBV5-1 and TRBJ2-7, with TRBD1 identical over 8 bases. The J segment lost 0 bases and the V segment lost 0 bases, leaving 2 bases of the junction unmatched. The CDR3 has 15 residues. Germline assignment: CDR1 SGHRS and CDR2 YFSETQ. The CDR3: CASSLEGTGSYEQYF. The CDR3 DNA reads TGCGCCAGCAGCTTGGAAGGGACAGGCTCCTACGAGCAGTACTTC.

The gene calls are TRBV6-1 and TRBJ1-1; D is unresolved. The V end lost 2 bases, the J end lost 1 base, and 11 bases lay between the germline ends. Germline V CDR1 and CDR2: MNHNS, SASEGT. This CDR3 is 15 amino acids long. The DNA for the CDR3 is TGTGCCAGCAGTGAACCCTTGGGCCCGAACACTGAAGCTTTCTTT. It codes for CASSEPLGPNTEAFF.

J is TRBJ2-1 and V is TRBV30; 12 nucleotides agree with TRBD2. The CDR3 covers 15 residues. J gave up 6 bases and V 7 bases, and 10 bases lay outside the gene matches. Germline V gene data show CDR1 as GTSNPN and CDR2 as SVGIG (reference sequence). This CDR3 is CAFRLAGEPFNEQFF. Here the CDR3 DNA reads TGTGCCTTTCGACTAGCGGGAGAACCCTTCAATGAGCAGTTCTTC.

The chain couples TRBV9 to TRBJ2-4; maybe TRBD1 (6 bases). CDR1 is SGDLS, CDR2 YYNGEE, per germline. The V end lost 0 bases, the J end lost 5 bases, and 12 bases lay between the germline ends. The CDR3 covers 15 residues. CDR3: CASSVDLGQQNIQYF. The CDR3, as DNA: TGTGCCAGCAGCGTAGACCTCGGACAGCAAAACATTCAGTACTTC.

This chain's CDR3 is CASSVVSGSYNEQFF. The DNA for the CDR3 is TGTGCCAGCAGCGTAGTATCGGGATCTTACAATGAGCAGTTCTTC. This chain uses TRBV9 with TRBJ2-1; possible D gene TRBD2, 5 bases. Between the trimmed V and J ends, which lost 0 bases and 4 bases, there was a span of 11 bases. CDR3 size: 15 residues. Per the germline V gene, CDR1 is SGDLS and CDR2 is YYNGEE.

This sequence joins TRBV5-4 and TRBJ1-4; the D gene is possibly TRBD1 (5 bases). Germline V gives CDR1 SGHNT, CDR2 YYREEE (reference sequence). The V end was cut by 1 base, the J end by 5 bases, with 9 bases between. This CDR3 is 14 amino acids long. CDR3 residues: CASSLLDRNEKLFF. For the CDR3, the DNA is TGTGCCAGCAGCTTGTTAGACAGAAATGAAAAACTGTTTTTT.

The chain combines TRBV5-4 with TRBJ1-5; no reliable D call. Germline V gene data show CDR1 as SGHNT and CDR2 as YYREEE (reference sequence). There are 14 residues in the CDR3. Trimming pared 4 bases from V and 3 bases from J, leaving 11 bases between. The CDR3 protein is CASSRGGNNQPQHF. In DNA form, the CDR3 reads TGTGCCAGCAGCCGAGGAGGGAACAATCAGCCCCAGCATTTT. The full variable domain, with the rest looked up from reference TRBV5-4 and TRBJ1-5, is ETGVTQSPTHLIKTRGQQVTLRCSSQSGHNTVSWYQQALGQGPQFIFQYYREEENGRGNFPPRFSGLQFPNYSSELNVNALELDDSALYLCASSRGGNNQPQHFGDGTRLSIL.

J is TRBJ1-6 and V is TRBV27, with TRBD1 as a possible D gene (5 bases). Germline CDR1 and CDR2: MNHEY and SMNVEV (reference sequence). V lost 3 bases and J lost 8, with 14 bases in between. The CDR3 is 15 amino acids. The CDR3 DNA reads as TGTGCCAGCAGTTTCCTTGGGGGGGACGATTCACCCCTCCACTTT. It is translated as CASSFLGGDDSPLHF.

This chain uses TRBV19 with TRBJ1-1; 7 nucleotides line up with TRBD1. This CDR3 has 16 amino acids. J gave up 1 base and V 5 bases, and 10 bases lay outside the gene matches. Germline CDR1 LNHDA, CDR2 SQIVND (reference sequence). The CDR3 region is CASSPGQAVRNTEAFF. CDR3 bases: TGTGCCAGTAGTCCTGGACAGGCCGTGAGGAACACTGAAGCTTTCTTT.

This clone is called medium-sized based on its frequency. This rearrangement joins TRBV10-2 to TRBJ1-3; 8 bases map to TRBD1. Trimming took 8 bases from V and 3 from J; bases not matched to a gene: 6. CDR1 is WSHSY and CDR2 is SAAADI in the germline V gene. CDR3 length equals 14 residues. CDR3 loop: CASGRGLDGNTIYF. The CDR3 region has the DNA TGCGCCAGCGGCAGGGGGCTGGATGGAAACACCATATATTTT.

The chain has TRBV2 and TRBJ2-1; TRBD1 aligns across 7 bases. The trim removed 6 bases at V and 5 bases at J, leaving 13 bases unmatched. The CDR3 contains 16 residues. Germline CDR1 SNHLY, CDR2 FYNNEI. The DNA for the CDR3 is TGTGCCAGCAGGTCTCCTAGGGGACAGTTAGACAATGAGCAGTTCTTC. This codes for CASRSPRGQLDNEQFF.

V gene TRBV10-3 combines with J gene TRBJ1-1; D gene uncertain. CDR3 length: 13 residues. The germline V and J ends were trimmed by 10 bases and 0 bases, with 12 bases remaining between them. Germline V gene data show CDR1 as ENHRY and CDR2 as SYGVKD. CDR3 residues: CAKKRDMNTEAFF. In nucleotides, the CDR3 is TGTGCCAAGAAACGGGATATGAACACTGAAGCTTTCTTT.

The chain links TRBV9 to TRBJ2-2, with D possibly being TRBD2 (5 bases). This CDR3 comprises 15 residues. V lost 4 bases to trimming and J lost 6 bases, with 16 bases between them. Germline V gene data show CDR1 as SGDLS and CDR2 as YYNGEE. CDR3 DNA: TGTGCCAGCAGCCTGCCGGGAACCGGCGCCGGGGAGCTGTTTTTT. This sequence encodes CASSLPGTGAGELFF.

The J gene is TRBJ1-2, the V gene TRBV7-9, with TRBD1 matching over 11 bases. Germline values: CDR1 SEHNR, CDR2 FQNEAQ (reference sequence). Unmatched junction bases numbered 5, after V lost 5 bases and J lost 3 bases. CDR3 length equals 15 residues. The CDR3 sequence: CASSLDRGLYYGYTF. The DNA of the CDR3 is TGTGCCAGCAGCCTGGACAGGGGGCTGTACTATGGCTACACCTTC.

V and J are TRBV2 and TRBJ2-6; tentative D call: TRBD1 (5 bases). V lost 7 bases and J lost 0, with 10 bases in between. Germline-derived CDR1 and CDR2 are SNHLY and FYNNEI. The CDR3 covers 15 residues. CDR3 bases: TGTGCCAGCACGACAGACAACTCTGGGGCCAACGTCCTGACTTTC. Translating it yields CASTTDNSGANVLTF.

The V call is TRBV7-3, the J call TRBJ1-1; perhaps TRBD1 as D (5 bases). Trimming shortened V by 4 bases and J by 0 bases, and 9 bases separated the two germline ends. CDR1 and CDR2 from the germline V gene are SGHTA and FQGTGA. This CDR3 is built from 14 residues. CDR3 region: CASSSTVMNTEAFF. The DNA for the CDR3 is TGTGCCAGCAGCTCGACAGTCATGAACACTGAAGCTTTCTTT.

The chain combines TRBV28 with TRBJ2-1, with 8 bases that match TRBD1. The CDR3 totals 15 residues. Germline V CDR1 and CDR2: MDHEN, SYDVKM. With V trimmed by 0 bases and J by 2 bases, 0 bases remained unmatched. CDR3 in amino acids: CASSLWDRAYNEQFF. The CDR3 DNA reads TGTGCCAGCAGTTTATGGGACAGGGCCTACAATGAGCAGTTCTTC.

The chain joins TRBV5-8 to TRBJ2-7, with D possibly being TRBD1 (5 bases). The CDR3 is made up of 13 amino acids. Trimming shortened V by 2 bases and J by 3 bases, and 9 bases separated the two germline ends. In germline, CDR1 is SGHTS, CDR2 YDEGEE. Written as DNA, the CDR3 is TGTGCCAGCAGCTTAGAAAGGGGCTACGAGCAGTACTTC. This sequence encodes CASSLERGYEQYF.